This is a list of T cell receptor beta chains from one sample in a study of technical replicates of blood from several donors. The repertoire was sequenced with immunoSEQ multiplex PCR; TCRdb's copy has only in-frame clones and lacks some. The sample contains about 80,000 clones, 95% to 98% of which appear only once. The source material was T cells isolated from PBMCs. All receptors derive from a human donor in good health. Each CDR3 is given without its conserved first and last residue.

V gene: TRBV2; J gene: TRBJ1-5; CDR3 protein: ASTGTGDQPQH
V gene: TRBV19; J gene: TRBJ1-1; CDR3 protein: ASSIDQAAFEAF
V gene: TRBV7-9; J gene: TRBJ1-2; CDR3 protein: ASGPRTGLAGYT
V gene: TRBV28; J gene: TRBJ1-2; CDR3 protein: ASSGRDSYGYT
V gene: TRBV5-5; J gene: TRBJ2-7; CDR3 protein: ASSLSVTGTTPYEQY
V gene: TRBV10-3; J gene: TRBJ1-5; CDR3 protein: AISESSYQPQH
V gene: TRBV12-1; J gene: TRBJ2-1; CDR3 protein: ASSLGGRDYEQF
V gene: TRBV11-1; J gene: TRBJ2-1; CDR3 protein: ASSRPQGSEFNEQF
V gene: TRBV30; J gene: TRBJ2-1; CDR3 protein: AWRDSAGSSHYNEQF
V gene: TRBV12-5; J gene: TRBJ2-3; CDR3 protein: ASGPLTGRDTQY
V gene: TRBV5-4; J gene: TRBJ1-2; CDR3 protein: ATPSGAGGFYGYT
V gene: TRBV7-9; J gene: TRBJ2-1; CDR3 protein: ASSARDRADEQF
V gene: TRBV11-2; J gene: TRBJ2-1; CDR3 protein: ASSSRSGALSSYNEQF
V gene: TRBV6-5; J gene: TRBJ2-3; CDR3 protein: ASSLDRVPDTQY
V gene: TRBV7-9; J gene: TRBJ2-7; CDR3 protein: ASSWGQNEQY
V gene: TRBV10-3; J gene: TRBJ2-1; CDR3 protein: ATRLAGGLDEQF